The rows below give T cell receptor beta chains drawn from one sample of a study of shared clonotypes between healthy human individuals. Generated by immunoSEQ multiplex PCR, the TCRdb table keeps only in-frame clones and is missing some. Here the sample spans 2 million to 2.5 million clones, about 94% being singletons. Sequencing was done on a sample of naive CD4+ T cells sorted from blood. All receptors come from a young man in good health. Both conserved end residues are part of each CDR3. A D gene is named only where the DNA matches it firmly. The size field is filled for only some rows; it gives once, few, many or a size class.

NA	TRBV5-1	TRBJ2-1	NA	CASSGTGRATSNEQFF	TGCGCCAGCAGCGGAACCGGGCGGGCGACGTCGAATGAGCAGTTCTTC
NA	TRBV5-4	TRBJ2-7	NA	CASSPDGRRYEQYF	TGTGCCAGCAGCCCGGACGGGCGCAGGTACGAGCAGTACTTC
NA	TRBV29-1	TRBJ2-5	NA	CSVERELKETQYF	TGCAGCGTTGAACGGGAGCTTAAAGAGACCCAGTACTTC
NA	TRBV4-3	TRBJ1-4	NA	CASSQARTRGLGKLFF	TGCGCCAGCAGCCAAGCCCGGACACGGGGTCTCGGAAAACTGTTTTTT
NA	TRBV15	TRBJ2-3	TRBD2	CATSDPSGLSTDTQYF	TGTGCCACCAGCGACCCTAGCGGGTTATCCACAGATACGCAGTATTTT
NA	TRBV10-2	TRBJ1-1	NA	CASRGQTNTEAFF	TGCGCCAGCAGAGGACAGACGAACACTGAAGCTTTCTTT
NA	TRBV5-1	TRBJ1-5	TRBD1	CASSLGDRGGNQPQHF	TGCGCCAGCAGCTTGGGAGACAGGGGAGGGAATCAGCCCCAGCATTTT
NA	TRBV7-9	TRBJ1-1	NA	CASSPGLVDSEFAFF	TGTGCCAGCAGCCCTGGACTCGTAGACTCAGAGTTTGCTTTCTTT
NA	TRBV19	TRBJ1-5	NA	CASSIAGQPQHF	TGTGCCAGTAGTATAGCTGGGCAGCCCCAGCATTTT
NA	TRBV29-1	TRBJ1-1	TRBD1	CSVEARGSNTEAFF	TGCAGCGTTGAAGCCAGGGGGTCTAACACTGAAGCTTTCTTT
NA	TRBV19	TRBJ2-7	TRBD2	CASSIEAGAYEQYF	TGTGCCAGTAGTATAGAAGCGGGGGCCTACGAGCAGTACTTC
NA	TRBV13	TRBJ2-5	NA	CASEGLTGKKGETQYF	TGTGCCAGCGAGGGCCTCACCGGGAAAAAAGGAGAGACCCAGTACTTC
NA	TRBV18	TRBJ1-1	NA	CASSPAGTNTEAFF	TGTGCCAGCTCACCCGCAGGGACCAACACTGAAGCTTTCTTT
NA	TRBV6-5	TRBJ2-7	TRBD2	CAKETSGSYEQYF	TGTGCCAAAGAGACTAGCGGGAGCTACGAGCAGTACTTC
once	TRBV9	TRBJ1-2	NA	CASSVGEGGAYGYTF	TGTGCCAGCAGCGTTGGGGAAGGTGGGGCCTATGGCTACACCTTC
NA	TRBV2	TRBJ2-7	TRBD1	CASKDREASYEQYF	TGTGCCAGCAAGGACAGGGAGGCATCCTACGAGCAGTACTTC
NA	TRBV6-6	TRBJ1-2	NA	CASSYSGDPNYGYTF	TGTGCCAGCAGTTACTCTGGAGATCCCAACTATGGCTACACCTTC
NA	TRBV4-1	TRBJ1-6	TRBD1	CASSHGTAYSGSYNSPLHF	TGCGCCAGCAGCCACGGGACAGCCTACAGTGGTTCCTATAATTCACCCCTCCACTTT
NA	TRBV30	TRBJ2-6	NA	CAWSARESSGANVLTF	TGTGCCTGGAGCGCAAGGGAGAGCTCTGGGGCCAACGTCCTGACTTTC
NA	TRBV29-1	TRBJ2-5	NA	CSVERGLGETQYF	TGCAGCGTCGAAAGAGGGTTAGGGGAGACCCAGTACTTC
NA	TRBV30	TRBJ1-1	NA	CAWGLTENTEAFF	TGTGCCTGGGGGTTAACAGAGAACACTGAAGCTTTCTTT
NA	TRBV7-9	TRBJ2-5	TRBD2	CASSPGGASETQYF	TGTGCCAGCAGCCCCGGGGGGGCCTCAGAGACCCAGTACTTC
once	TRBV9	TRBJ1-1	NA	CASSPRGGRNTEAFF	TGTGCCAGCAGCCCCAGGGGAGGGAGGAACACTGAAGCTTTCTTT
once	TRBV7-9	TRBJ1-1	TRBD1	CASSRDRDSAEAFF	TGTGCCAGCAGCCGCGACCGGGACAGCGCTGAAGCTTTCTTT
NA	TRBV30	TRBJ2-2	TRBD2	CAWRTSGRKGIGELFF	TGTGCCTGGCGGACTAGCGGGAGAAAGGGGATCGGGGAGCTGTTTTTT
NA	TRBV6-7	TRBJ1-4	NA	CASSYSIQGGEKLFF	TGTGCCAGCAGTTACTCGATCCAGGGTGGTGAAAAACTGTTTTTT
NA	TRBV30	TRBJ2-3	NA	CAWSRGSKDTQYF	TGTGCCTGGAGTAGGGGGTCGAAAGATACGCAGTATTTT
NA	TRBV11-2	TRBJ1-1	NA	CASSLRGGTEAFF	TGTGCCAGCAGCTTACGAGGGGGCACTGAAGCTTTCTTT
NA	TRBV5-4	TRBJ1-2	NA	CASSFRNGYTF	TGTGCCAGCAGCTTTCGGAATGGCTACACCTTC
NA	TRBV10-1	TRBJ2-2	NA	CASSGAGTGRGSGELFF	TGCGCCAGCAGTGGTGCAGGAACCGGGAGAGGCTCCGGGGAGCTGTTTTTT
NA	TRBV5-4	TRBJ1-2	NA	CASSHDSNYGYTF	TGTGCCAGCAGTCATGACAGCAACTATGGCTACACCTTC
NA	TRBV4-3	TRBJ2-5	TRBD2	CASSQAVPRLAGGRETQYF	TGCGCCAGCAGCCAAGCGGTCCCCAGACTAGCGGGAGGTCGAGAGACCCAGTACTTC
NA	TRBV11-2	TRBJ2-3	NA	CASSLRGRDTQYF	TGTGCCAGCAGCCTACGGGGGAGAGATACGCAGTATTTT
NA	TRBV28	TRBJ2-7	TRBD1	CASRSGTGSSESHEQYF	TGTGCCAGCAGATCCGGGACAGGGTCGTCCGAATCCCACGAGCAGTACTTC
NA	TRBV30	TRBJ2-6	NA	CAWSVGGTSTF	TGTGCCTGGAGTGTAGGCGGTACCTCGACTTTC
NA	TRBV30	TRBJ2-5	NA	CAWSGKETQYF	TGTGCCTGGAGTGGGAAAGAGACCCAGTACTTC
once	TRBV7-2	TRBJ2-7	TRBD1	CASSRDRVGEQYF	TGTGCCAGCAGCCGGGACAGGGTAGGCGAGCAGTACTTC
NA	TRBV7-9	TRBJ2-7	NA	CASSPQVSRGDEQYF	TGTGCCAGCAGCCCTCAGGTCTCCCGAGGGGACGAGCAGTACTTC
NA	TRBV11-2	TRBJ2-1	TRBD2	CASRTGTSSYNEQFF	TGTGCCAGCAGGACCGGGACTAGCTCCTACAATGAGCAGTTCTTC
NA	TRBV2	TRBJ1-3	TRBD1	CASRETGTGIGNTIYF	TGTGCCAGCAGAGAAACTGGGACAGGCATCGGAAACACCATATATTTT
NA	TRBV7-9	TRBJ2-1	NA	CASGKSDYNEQFF	TGTGCCAGCGGGAAGTCTGACTACAATGAGCAGTTCTTC
NA	TRBV9	TRBJ1-2	TRBD1	CASSVDPGTGSGYTF	TGTGCCAGCAGCGTAGACCCCGGGACAGGTAGCGGCTACACCTTC
NA	TRBV5-1	TRBJ1-2	NA	CASSHPRVGTYGYTF	TGCGCCAGCAGTCACCCTCGGGTCGGGACCTATGGCTACACCTTC
NA	TRBV27	TRBJ1-1	TRBD1	CASSSGQGESEAFF	TGTGCCAGCAGTTCGGGACAGGGGGAATCTGAAGCTTTCTTT
NA	TRBV4-1	TRBJ2-5	TRBD2	CASSHRSWTSGSQETQYF	TGCGCCAGCAGCCATAGAAGTTGGACTAGCGGGAGCCAAGAGACCCAGTACTTC
NA	TRBV7-2	TRBJ2-7	TRBD2	CASGSGRAYEQYF	TGTGCCAGCGGAAGCGGGAGGGCCTACGAGCAGTACTTC
NA	TRBV30	TRBJ1-1	NA	CAWKGGGRTEAFF	TGTGCCTGGAAAGGCGGGGGAAGAACTGAAGCTTTCTTT
NA	TRBV6-6	TRBJ1-5	NA	CASSGRDPNQPQHF	TGTGCCAGCAGTGGCAGGGACCCCAATCAGCCCCAGCATTTT
NA	TRBV30	TRBJ2-2	TRBD1	CAWSVMGQANTGELFF	TGTGCCTGGAGTGTAATGGGACAGGCTAACACCGGGGAGCTGTTTTTT
NA	TRBV29-1	TRBJ2-7	NA	CSVADGTYEQYF	TGCAGCGTTGCGGACGGTACCTACGAGCAGTACTTC
NA	TRBV9	TRBJ2-7	TRBD1	CASTVGTGAYEQYF	TGTGCCAGCACCGTGGGGACAGGGGCCTACGAGCAGTACTTC
NA	TRBV6-1	TRBJ2-3	TRBD2	CASSDGSGGPRGDTQYF	TGTGCCAGCAGTGATGGTAGCGGGGGGCCCCGGGGGGATACGCAGTATTTT
NA	TRBV11-2	TRBJ2-7	TRBD2	CASSLFSDRLAGVHEQYF	TGTGCCAGCAGCTTATTCAGCGATAGACTAGCGGGAGTCCACGAGCAGTACTTC
NA	TRBV23-1	TRBJ2-7	NA	CASSHRQTAYEQYF	TGCGCCAGCAGTCACCGGCAGACAGCCTACGAGCAGTACTTC